Listed below are T cell receptor beta chains from one sample, sequenced in a study of CD4 T cell repertoires in COVID-19. TCRdb's table, derived via immunoSEQ multiplex PCR, lists solely in-frame clones and lacks some. The sample contains fewer than 100,000 clones, about four fifths of which appear only once. The sample in question was CD4+ T cells from peripheral blood, obtained after recovery from COVID-19. These receptor sequences come from a human donor who had COVID-19. CDR3s leave out the opening cysteine and the closing phenylalanine or tryptophan. Fields, in order: V gene, clone size, J gene, CDR3 protein. A row's size may be missing; if present it is once, few, many or a size class.

TRBV7-2	-	TRBJ2-7	ASSPQRDSYEQY
TRBV9	-	TRBJ1-2	ASSLVGGSYGYT
TRBV15	-	TRBJ2-3	ATSRLDRTDTQY
TRBV5-5	-	TRBJ2-3	ASSLVRGAPGSTDTQY
TRBV6-6	once	TRBJ1-4	ASRYGGSYEKLF
TRBV10-1	few	TRBJ1-5	AEKEGCNQPQH
TRBV2	-	TRBJ1-5	ASSKGGGRPQH
TRBV7-2	-	TRBJ1-6	ASSLGGQGGNSPLH
TRBV6-6	-	TRBJ1-1	ASSYPETNTEAF
TRBV7-8	once	TRBJ2-1	ASSLVARYNEQF
TRBV6-6	-	TRBJ1-1	ASSRPTGAEPNTEAF
TRBV27	once	TRBJ2-3	ASSLLGGRGTDTQY
TRBV5-1	-	TRBJ2-7	ASSLDRVQQY